The present entry profiles one TCR beta chain with its context. No antigen is known for it. CDR1 LNHDA and CDR2 SQIVND come from the germline V gene (reference sequence). V lost 5 bases to trimming and J lost 1 base; unmatched junction nucleotides: 8. The CDR3 is 16 residues long. This record comes from a study of T cell responses to AZD1222 COVID-19 vaccine. Study-level points and caveats: Among spike-specific TCRs, nearly half reportedly target unmutated variant regions. White British people made up most donors, females outnumbered males, and clonal diversity was possibly underestimated.

Data came from immunoSEQ multiplex PCR; TCRdb stores just in-frame clones and leaves some out. In the table there are over 150,000 clones, approximately 95% of which are singletons. This specimen was peripheral blood, taken 28 days after the second AZD1222 dose. The receptor's source is an adult who received the AZD1222 COVID-19 vaccine. The chain employs TRBV19 and TRBJ1-5; 7 nucleotides agree with TRBD1. CDR3 loop: CASSFDRVVSNQPQHF. CDR3 bases: TGTGCCAGTAGTTTCGACAGGGTGGTAAGCAATCAGCCCCAGCATTTT.